A single sample is the source of the 26 T cell receptor beta chains below, sequenced in a study of shared clonotypes between healthy human individuals. TCRdb's table, derived via immunoSEQ multiplex PCR, lists solely in-frame clones and lacks some. The sample lists 2 million to 2.5 million clones; about 95% were seen once. The sample consisted of naive CD4+ T cells sorted from blood. Subset specified: CD45RA+ positively selected. The source is a man aged 18 to 29 in good health.

This clone appeared once. The chain recombines TRBV10-2 with TRBJ1-1, with 7 bases aligning to TRBD1. Unmatched junction bases numbered 3, after V lost 7 bases and J lost 1 base. CDR1 WSHSY and CDR2 SAAADI come from the germline V gene. CDR3 length: 13 amino acids. DNA of the CDR3: TGCGCCAGCACCAGGACAGGGAACACTGAAGCTTTCTTT. This sequence encodes CASTRTGNTEAFF.

The chain employs TRBV2 and TRBJ1-1, with D uncertain. The CDR3 has 14 amino acids. CDR1 is SNHLY, CDR2 FYNNEI, per germline. V lost 3 bases and J 4 bases, leaving 12 bases between the germline ends. The CDR3 DNA reads as TGTGCCAGCAGTGAGGTGTCAGGAGTCACTGAAGCTTTCTTT. It codes for CASSEVSGVTEAFF.

Only one count was recorded for this clone. The gene calls are TRBV2 and TRBJ1-1; 7 bases agree with TRBD1. Germline values: CDR1 SNHLY, CDR2 FYNNEI. V was clipped by 2 bases and J by 10 bases; unmatched bases: 22. This CDR3 has 18 amino acids. The CDR3 reads CASSESLFGKGAAARAFF. For the CDR3, the DNA is TGTGCCAGCAGTGAAAGTTTATTTGGGAAGGGGGCCGCGGCTCGAGCTTTCTTT.

This chain links TRBV2 with TRBJ1-1; D uncertain. The CDR3 covers 13 residues. Germline V gene data show CDR1 as SNHLY and CDR2 as FYNNEI. Trimming pared 3 bases from V and 1 base from J, leaving 6 bases between. This CDR3 is CASSDFGNTEAFF. The CDR3 DNA reads TGTGCCAGCAGTGACTTCGGGAACACTGAAGCTTTCTTT.

As for this clone: This sample also contains other DNA sequences that code for the same CDR3. The rearrangement joins TRBV7-9 to TRBJ1-2, with 8 bases lining up with TRBD1. Germline values: CDR1 SEHNR, CDR2 FQNEAQ (reference sequence). V shed 1 base and J 5 bases; nucleotides not matched to a gene: 3. The CDR3 runs to 14 residues. DNA for the CDR3: TGTGCCAGCAGCTTAGGGCAGGGGGCGTATGGCTACACCTTC. It specifies CASSLGQGAYGYTF.

This clone was observed a single time. This chain uses TRBV6-1 with TRBJ1-1; D possibly corresponds to TRBD1 (5 bases). Trimming stripped 4 bases from V and 0 bases from J, with 18 bases between. The CDR3 has 17 residues. CDR1 and CDR2 from the germline V gene are MNHNS and SASEGT. CDR3 residues: CASSAQGLLPMNTEAFF. The CDR3 coding sequence is TGTGCCAGCAGTGCCCAGGGACTTTTGCCTATGAACACTGAAGCTTTCTTT.

The chain has TRBV4-3 and TRBJ1-6; D not certain. Germline V CDR1 and CDR2: LGHNA, YSLEER. The V gene lost 3 bases and the J gene lost 10 bases, with 13 bases spanning the gap. The CDR3 length is 14 residues. CDR3 protein: CASSQMGPGSPLHF. The CDR3 coding sequence is TGCGCCAGCAGCCAGATGGGCCCGGGGTCACCCCTCCACTTT.

This clone appeared a single time. The chain is built from TRBV5-6 and TRBJ1-3, with D possibly being TRBD1 (5 bases). V was cut by 0 bases and J by 5 bases, with 9 bases left in between. CDR1 is SGHDT and CDR2 is YYEEEE in the germline V gene. The CDR3 length is 14 residues. CDR3 loop: CASSLEGVRNTIYF. The CDR3 DNA sequence: TGTGCCAGCAGCTTGGAAGGGGTCCGAAACACCATATATTTT.

As regards this clone: The sample contains more than one DNA sequence encoding this CDR3. The V gene is TRBV5-1, the J gene TRBJ2-2, with unresolved D. Germline CDR1 reads SGHRS; CDR2 reads YFSETQ. The V and J ends lost 0 bases and 4 bases respectively, with 7 bases between them. The CDR3 length is 14 residues. The CDR3: CASSLETGTGELFF. CDR3 coding DNA: TGCGCCAGCAGCTTGGAGACCGGCACCGGGGAGCTGTTTTTT.

The chain has TRBV4-1 and TRBJ1-3, with 12 bases matching TRBD1. The CDR3 consists of 18 residues. V dropped 2 bases and J dropped 1; count of bases not matched to a gene: 6. Germline CDR1 is MGHRA and CDR2 is YSYEKL. CDR3 sequence: CASSQPPGQGASGNTIYF. The CDR3 DNA follows: TGCGCCAGCAGCCAACCCCCGGGACAGGGGGCATCTGGAAACACCATATATTTT.

V gene TRBV6-5 combines with J gene TRBJ1-1; D is perhaps TRBD1 (5 bases). Germline CDR1 and CDR2: MNHEY and SVGAGI. This CDR3 has 15 residues. Trimming stripped 4 bases from V and 1 base from J, with 13 bases between. The CDR3 region is CASSWNGAQNTEAFF. In DNA, the CDR3 is TGTGCCAGCAGTTGGAACGGGGCCCAGAACACTGAAGCTTTCTTT.

This rearrangement joins TRBV12-5 to TRBJ2-7; D unresolved. CDR1 and CDR2 from the germline V gene are LGHNT and FRNRAP. CDR3 length: 13 amino acids. V lost 1 base and J lost 3, with 7 bases in between. The CDR3 coding sequence is TGTGCTAGTGGTTTGGGGAAGAACTACGAGCAGTACTTC. Translation gives CASGLGKNYEQYF.

The rearrangement joins TRBV7-6 to TRBJ1-1; a possible D gene is TRBD1 (5 bases). Trimming cost V 6 bases and J 7 bases, with 15 bases left between them. This CDR3 is built from 13 residues. The germline V gene encodes CDR1 SGHVS and CDR2 FNYEAQ. CDR3 protein: CASRKRGVGEAFF. The CDR3 DNA reads TGTGCCAGCAGGAAACGGGGGGTTGGTGAAGCTTTCTTT. The full variable domain, in which reference TRBV7-6 and TRBJ1-1 provide the parts outside the CDR3, is GAGVSQSPRYKVTKRGQDVALRCDPISGHVSLYWYRQALGQGPEFLTYFNYEAQQDKSGLPNDRFSAERPEGSISTLTIQRTEQRDSAMYRCASRKRGVGEAFFGQGTRLTVV.

A single count supports this clone. V usage is TRBV5-1 and J usage is TRBJ2-3; possible D gene TRBD2, 6 bases. V dropped 3 bases and J dropped 2 bases, with 16 bases sitting between them. Per the germline V gene, CDR1 is SGHRS and CDR2 is YFSETQ. The CDR3 consists of 16 residues. Written as DNA, the CDR3 is TGCGCCAGCAGCTCCTCGGGACTGCCAACCACAGATACGCAGTATTTT. This codes for CASSSSGLPTTDTQYF.

With regard to this clone: A much larger clone differs by one base, so this may be a read error. This rearrangement joins TRBV5-1 to TRBJ1-5; weak D call: TRBD1 (6 bases). Trimming cost V 1 base and J 3 bases, with 8 bases left between them. The CDR3 runs 14 residues. Germline V gene data show CDR1 as SGHRS and CDR2 as YFSETQ. CDR3 nucleotide sequence: TGCGCCAGCAGCTTGACAGGGAACAATCAGCCCCAGCATTTT. This sequence encodes CASSLTGNNQPQHF.

V and J are TRBV11-3 and TRBJ2-5; 7 nucleotides agree with TRBD1. Germline CDR1 SGHNT, CDR2 YENEEA. V shed 5 bases and J 3 bases; nucleotides not matched to a gene: 6. The CDR3 contains 14 residues. CDR3 loop: CASSQDREKETQYF. CDR3 nucleotide sequence: TGTGCCAGCAGCCAAGACAGGGAGAAAGAGACCCAGTACTTC.

This clone is a singleton in its sample. The chain links TRBV27 to TRBJ2-5; 9 bases line up with TRBD2. The CDR3 length is 18 residues. Per germline, CDR1 MNHEY and CDR2 SMNVEV (reference sequence). Losses at the gene ends were 0 bases for V and 7 bases for J; bases not matched to a gene: 15. The CDR3, as DNA: TGTGCCAGCAGTTTATCATTAGGTTCTAGCGGGGAACCGAGGACCCAGTACTTC. It is translated as CASSLSLGSSGEPRTQYF.

The genes are TRBV29-1 and TRBJ1-2; 10 bases are a match to TRBD1. The V and J ends lost 3 bases and 14 bases, in that order; junction bases with no gene match: 12. The CDR3 is 13 amino acids. Per the germline V gene, CDR1 is SQVTM and CDR2 is ANQGSEA. CDR3: CSVDGADRGGRTF. CDR3 nucleotides: TGCAGCGTTGATGGGGCGGACAGGGGGGGACGAACCTTC.

This sequence joins TRBV19 and TRBJ2-4; D is undetermined. The CDR3 has 13 amino acids. The germline CDR1 and CDR2 sequences are LNHDA and SQIVND (reference sequence). V lost 3 bases and J 4 bases, leaving 7 bases between the germline ends. The CDR3 bases are TGTGCCAGTAGTATGGACGGGAAAAACATTCAGTACTTC. It specifies CASSMDGKNIQYF.

The chain combines TRBV2 with TRBJ1-1, with D possibly TRBD1 on 5 matching bases. The CDR3 totals 10 residues. Germline CDR1 SNHLY, CDR2 FYNNEI. V lost 8 bases to trimming and J lost 7 bases, with 8 bases between them. The CDR3, as DNA: TGTGCCAGCTTTAGGGGTGAAGCTTTCTTT. Translated: CASFRGEAFF.

The chain links TRBV5-6 to TRBJ1-1; no clear D gene. V was pared by 0 bases and J by 2 bases, with 8 bases between. The germline V gene encodes CDR1 SGHDT and CDR2 YYEEEE. CDR3 length: 14 residues. The CDR3: CASSLVHLNTEAFF. The CDR3 DNA sequence: TGTGCCAGCAGCTTGGTACATTTAAACACTGAAGCTTTCTTT.

This clone is a singleton in its sample. The chain links TRBV27 to TRBJ2-2, with TRBD2 identical over 12 bases. CDR3 length: 16 residues. Trimming took 5 bases from V and 5 from J; bases not matched to a gene: 6. Looked up from germline, CDR1 is MNHEY and CDR2 is SMNVEV (reference sequence). CDR3 region: CASSLTGTSGTGELFF. The CDR3 DNA follows: TGTGCCAGCAGTCTGACCGGGACTAGCGGGACCGGGGAGCTGTTTTTT.

With regard to this clone: Other DNA sequences in this sample translate to the same CDR3. This chain uses TRBV15 with TRBJ2-7; maybe TRBD2 (6 bases). CDR1 LNHNV and CDR2 YYDKDF come from the germline V gene (reference sequence). Trimming stripped 6 bases from V and 3 bases from J, with 9 bases between. This CDR3 has 12 amino acids. CDR3 in amino acids: CATSRDFYEQYF. CDR3 coding DNA: TGTGCCACCAGTCGGGACTTCTACGAGCAGTACTTC.

This rearrangement joins TRBV10-1 to TRBJ2-1; possibly TRBD1 for D (6 bases). Trimming cost V 5 bases and J 4 bases, with 6 bases left between them. In germline, CDR1 is WNHNN, CDR2 SYGVQD (reference sequence). The CDR3 has 12 amino acids. The CDR3 loop is CASSTGYNEQFF. In DNA, the CDR3 is TGCGCCAGCAGTACAGGGTACAATGAGCAGTTCTTC.

The CDR3 loop reads CASSLIGQGIAGNTIYF. CDR3 in DNA: TGTGCCAGCAGCCTTATAGGACAGGGGATAGCTGGAAACACCATATATTTT. The rearrangement uses TRBV7-9 and TRBJ1-3; 9 bases align to TRBD1. This CDR3 comprises 17 residues. Germline V gives CDR1 SEHNR, CDR2 FQNEAQ (reference sequence). Losses at the gene ends were 5 bases for V and 2 bases for J; bases not matched to a gene: 10.

Note on this clone: Other nucleotide sequences in the sample specify the same CDR3. The chain combines TRBV5-4 with TRBJ2-5; 8 positions agree with TRBD2. V was clipped by 4 bases and J by 5 bases; unmatched bases: 10. The CDR3 runs to 15 residues. The V gene's germline CDR1 is SGHNT and CDR2 YYREEE (reference sequence). For the CDR3, the DNA is TGTGCCAGCAGCCCTCCCGCGGGAGGCTTGGAGACCCAGTACTTC. Its protein is CASSPPAGGLETQYF.